Listed below are T cell receptor beta chains from one sample, sequenced in a study of cytomegalovirus exposure and HLA in healthy donors. TCRdb keeps only in-frame clones here, not all; method: immunoSEQ multiplex PCR. This repertoire includes tens of thousands of clones. Sequenced input: PBMCs. The origin of the receptors is a male donor in good health and CMV-seropositive. Each CDR3 is given with its conserved first and last residue.

TRBV30	TRBJ1-1	CACPKGITAQANTEAFF
TRBV7-2	TRBJ1-5	CASTEGQGDNQPQHF
TRBV15	TRBJ2-1	CATSRPLGQGAYNEQFF
TRBV7-3	TRBJ2-7	CASSAGWLYEQYF
TRBV28	TRBJ2-7	CASSSGTVSREQYF
TRBV5-1	TRBJ1-2	CASSHMTANYGYTF
TRBV10-3	TRBJ2-1	CAISLQGASEQFF
TRBV4-3	TRBJ1-2	CASSSDRSNTYGYTF
TRBV28	TRBJ2-7	CASTRDTYYEQYF
TRBV6-1	TRBJ2-7	CASRDSLYEQYF
TRBV9	TRBJ2-3	CASSVGAGAYTDTQYF
TRBV4-3	TRBJ2-7	CASSHGSPSLTYEQYF
TRBV25-1	TRBJ2-1	CASSGILLVGDEQFF
TRBV4-1	TRBJ2-2	CASSLGGLTNTGELFF
TRBV6-5	TRBJ1-1	CASSYGDGVNTEAFF
TRBV7-9	TRBJ2-7	CASSLATGEQYF
TRBV18	TRBJ2-5	CASSPSGQLQETQYF
TRBV19	TRBJ2-1	CASTVIAGGYNEQFF
TRBV30	TRBJ2-7	CAWQGASYEQYF
TRBV10-1	TRBJ1-2	CASSAGQGYGYTF
TRBV6-1	TRBJ2-5	CASSEAGGLRYF
TRBV7-9	TRBJ2-7	CASSFGRYEQYF
TRBV6-1	TRBJ1-4	CASSFDTVNEKLFF
TRBV15	TRBJ1-1	CATSSRTGRTEAFF
TRBV5-1	TRBJ1-3	CASSLGEEGNTIYF
TRBV19	TRBJ1-6	CASRPGTIYNSPLHF
TRBV4-3	TRBJ2-7	CASSQDLGRTAFWSYEQYF
TRBV6-5	TRBJ2-2	CASIRVDTGELFF
TRBV4-2	TRBJ2-3	CASSQEAGGPDTQYF
TRBV29-1	TRBJ1-1	CSVNRGIGTEAFF
TRBV7-2	TRBJ2-5	CASSLILQETQYF
TRBV7-6	TRBJ2-7	CASSSMTGSHEQYF
TRBV13	TRBJ2-7	CASSLRQGVSYEQYF
TRBV6-5	TRBJ1-5	CASSYTGQSDQPQHF
TRBV9	TRBJ2-5	CASSVGVERETQYF
TRBV5-6	TRBJ2-5	CASSYKSTEETQYF
TRBV11-3	TRBJ2-1	CASSLGRERNEQFF
TRBV4-3	TRBJ2-1	CASSGLEKQFF
TRBV29-1	TRBJ2-1	CSERGSSYNEQFF
TRBV15	TRBJ2-1	CATSREAEASFEQFF
TRBV6-5	TRBJ1-1	CASSNTGTDTEAFF
TRBV13	TRBJ2-1	CASSFRTVAYNEQFF
TRBV4-1	TRBJ1-1	CASSQVRLRDRATNTEAFF
TRBV6-4	TRBJ2-2	CASSAEAGDTGELFF
TRBV27	TRBJ2-7	CASSLGESYEQYF